The 28 T cell receptor beta chains below all came from one sample that was sequenced in a study of CD8 T cells in Susac syndrome. With random hexamers, about 0.5 to 1 ug RNA was reverse transcribed. Each CDR3 protein is one row after TCRdb ran MiXCR on the immunoSEQ multiplex PCR reads. The sample shows some 260,000 distinct CDR3 sequences, 90% to 95% of them seen only once. Sequencing used CD4+ T cells from PBMCs. The source of these receptors is a human donor with multiple sclerosis.

V gene TRBV3-1 combines with J gene TRBJ1-1; D not certain. The CDR3 totals 13 residues. CDR1 and CDR2 from the germline V gene are LGHDT and YNNKEL (reference sequence). Trimming left V 2 bases short and J 3 bases short, with 7 bases between. This CDR3 reads CASSQIGDTEAFF. The CDR3 DNA sequence: TGTGCCAGCAGCCAAATAGGTGACACTGAAGCTTTCTTT.

The chain uses TRBV6-5 and TRBJ2-7; no firm D call. Trimming took off 11 bases at V and 6 bases at J, with 17 bases between the two ends. The CDR3 consists of 12 residues. The germline gives CDR1 MNHEY, CDR2 SVGAGI. The CDR3 loop reads CAVGVERAEQYF. Here the CDR3 DNA reads TGTGCCGTGGGTGTCGAACGGGCCGAGCAGTACTTC.

The J gene is TRBJ1-6, the V gene TRBV30, with no clear D. CDR1 GTSNPN and CDR2 SVGIG come from the germline V gene (reference sequence). The CDR3 consists of 12 residues. V lost 1 base and J 7 bases, leaving 5 bases between the germline ends. CDR3 coding DNA: TGTGCCTGGAGTGAGGCAAATTCACCCCTCCACTTT. Protein sequence: CAWSEANSPLHF.

This chain uses TRBV3-1 with TRBJ1-1; maybe TRBD1 (5 bases). V lost 4 bases to trimming and J lost 5 bases, with 17 bases between them. The germline gives CDR1 LGHDT, CDR2 YNNKEL (reference sequence). This CDR3 is 15 amino acids long. The CDR3 sequence is CASSPWGGDETEAFF. CDR3 bases: TGTGCCAGCAGCCCGTGGGGAGGGGATGAAACTGAAGCTTTCTTT.

The rearrangement links TRBV7-2 to TRBJ1-1; maybe TRBD1 (6 bases). The CDR3 sequence is 14 residues long. Trimming pared 2 bases from V and 5 bases from J, leaving 12 bases between. Germline CDR1 SGHTA, CDR2 FQGNSA. The CDR3 DNA reads as TGTGCCAGCAGCTTACCCGGGACAACAACTGAAGCTTTCTTT. Protein product: CASSLPGTTTEAFF.

Turning to this clonotype: The germline gene is not matched at one end of the junction; a read error may be the cause. The chain links TRBV6-5 to TRBJ1-1; 7 positions agree with TRBD1. There are 15 residues in the CDR3. In germline, CDR1 is MNHEY, CDR2 SVGAGI. The CDR3 spells CASSYSTGVKTEAFF. CDR3 bases: TGTGCCAGCAGTTACTCAACAGGGGTGAAGACTGAAGCTTTCTTT.

J is TRBJ1-2 and V is TRBV7-8; 8 bases agree with TRBD1. Losses at the gene ends were 5 bases for V and 2 bases for J; bases not matched to a gene: 16. The CDR3 has 18 amino acids. From germline, CDR1 is SGHVS and CDR2 FQNEAQ. CDR3 sequence (DNA): TGTGCCAGCAGCCGACGATCAGGGCAGGGGGCCCTCAACTATGGCTACACCTTC. This encodes CASSRRSGQGALNYGYTF.

This chain joins TRBV20-1 and TRBJ1-2, with D uncertain. Trimming stripped 6 bases from V and 0 bases from J, with 8 bases between. The CDR3 totals 12 residues. Germline V gene sequence: CDR1 DFQATT, CDR2 SNEGSKA (reference sequence). Written as DNA, the CDR3 is TGCAGTGCAGTCGAGGCTAACTATGGCTACACCTTC. The encoded protein is CSAVEANYGYTF.

The chain combines TRBV3-1 with TRBJ2-6; D unresolved. The CDR3 contains 18 residues. Trimming stripped 0 bases from V and 1 base from J, with 13 bases between. Germline loops: CDR1 LGHDT, CDR2 YNNKEL (reference sequence). Written as DNA, the CDR3 is TGTGCCAGCAGCCAAGATCCTGGACCCATTTCTGGGGCCAACGTCCTGACTTTC. Its translation is CASSQDPGPISGANVLTF.

This clonotype came up once. The rearrangement links TRBV5-4 to TRBJ2-7, with D possibly matching TRBD1 (7 bases). Trimming took off 0 bases at V and 3 bases at J, with 16 bases between the two ends. CDR3 length: 16 amino acids. Germline assignment: CDR1 SGHNT and CDR2 YYREEE (reference sequence). CDR3 DNA: TGTGCCAGCAGCTTGGCTGGCGGGACAGTAGACTACGAGCAGTACTTC. It codes for CASSLAGGTVDYEQYF.

This chain joins TRBV24-1 and TRBJ2-5; TRBD2 agrees at 7 bases. Germline V gives CDR1 KGHDR, CDR2 SFDVKD. The V segment lost 6 bases and the J segment 1 base; nucleotides outside the gene matches: 7. The CDR3 consists of 15 residues. The CDR3 nucleotides read TGTGCCACCAGTCCCTCGGCTAGCGGCCAAGAGACCCAGTACTTC. Amino acid sequence: CATSPSASGQETQYF.

The chain joins TRBV19 to TRBJ1-2; 8 nucleotides line up with TRBD1. From germline, CDR1 is LNHDA and CDR2 SQIVND (reference sequence). V shed 4 bases and J 8 bases; nucleotides not matched to a gene: 18. CDR3 length: 17 residues. The chain's CDR3 is CASSTDPPWAGGWGYTF. The CDR3 region has the DNA TGTGCCAGTAGTACAGACCCCCCTTGGGCAGGGGGCTGGGGCTACACCTTC. The full variable domain, with the rest looked up from reference TRBV19 and TRBJ1-2, is DGGITQSPKYLFRKEGQNVTLSCEQNLNHDAMYWYRQDPGQGLRLIYYSQIVNDFQKGDIAEGYSVSREKKESFPLTVTSAQKNPTAFYLCASSTDPPWAGGWGYTFGSGTRLTVV.

V and J are TRBV12-3 or TRBV12-4 and TRBJ1-3, with D perhaps TRBD1 (5 bases). Between the trimmed V and J ends, which lost 10 bases and 2 bases, there was a span of 18 bases. This CDR3 has 15 residues. The CDR3 DNA reads TGTGCCACTGTCCCGACGGGGACCGCTGGAAACACCATATATTTT. Its protein is CATVPTGTAGNTIYF.

V and J are TRBV5-1 and TRBJ1-2; possibly TRBD1 for D (6 bases). Germline CDR1 and CDR2: SGHRS and YFSETQ. The CDR3 has 15 amino acids. Deletions cut 1 base from V and 0 bases from J, with 10 bases between. The CDR3 is CASSLLTGPNYGYTF. The CDR3 DNA is TGCGCCAGCAGCTTGTTGACAGGCCCTAACTATGGCTACACCTTC.

The J gene is TRBJ2-2, the V gene TRBV24-1, with TRBD2 identical over 11 bases. Looked up from germline, CDR1 is KGHDR and CDR2 is SFDVKD. The CDR3 spans 17 residues. Trimming at V came to 5 bases and at J to 9 bases, leaving 13 bases not matched to a gene. CDR3 residues: CATSGTRLAGPGRELFF. The DNA of the CDR3 is TGTGCCACCAGTGGGACCCGACTAGCGGGACCTGGTAGGGAGCTGTTTTTT.

The rearrangement uses TRBV9 and TRBJ1-3; no reliable D call. This CDR3 is 15 amino acids long. Trimming removed 0 bases from V and 4 bases from J, with 11 bases in between. CDR1 is SGDLS and CDR2 is YYNGEE in the germline V gene. The CDR3 loop is CASSVVGQSGNTIYF. CDR3 DNA: TGTGCCAGCAGCGTAGTTGGGCAATCCGGAAACACCATATATTTT.

The chain combines TRBV12-3 or TRBV12-4 with TRBJ1-4; perhaps TRBD1 as D (5 bases). Trimming removed 6 bases from V and 7 bases from J, with 12 bases in between. The CDR3 length is 13 residues. CDR3 nucleotide sequence: TGTGCCAGCAGCAGGGACGGGAGTGAAAAACTGTTTTTT. This translates into CASSRDGSEKLFF.

This chain links TRBV30 with TRBJ2-1; tentatively, D is TRBD1 (6 bases). The germline V and J ends were trimmed by 1 base and 6 bases, with 13 bases remaining between them. Germline lookup yields CDR1 GTSNPN and CDR2 SVGIG (reference sequence). The CDR3 length is 14 residues. In nucleotides, the CDR3 is TGTGCCTGGAGTGAATTAACAGGGCCCAATGAGCAGTTCTTC. It yields the protein CAWSELTGPNEQFF.

This chain joins TRBV5-1 and TRBJ2-5, with 8 bases that match TRBD2. The length of the CDR3 is 12 residues. V gave up 2 bases and J gave up 9 bases; unmatched junction bases: 3. CDR1 is SGHRS and CDR2 is YFSETQ in the germline V gene. CDR3 sequence reads: CASSLRGGAQYF. CDR3 DNA: TGCGCCAGCAGCTTACGGGGGGGTGCCCAGTACTTC.

This chain connects TRBV2 to TRBJ1-1; no definite D call. The CDR3 is made up of 13 amino acids. CDR1 and CDR2 (germline): SNHLY, FYNNEI. Trimming pared 6 bases from V and 5 bases from J, leaving 13 bases between. In DNA, the CDR3 is TGTGCCAGCAGCCAGGAGGATTGGACTGAAGCTTTCTTT. Translated, it gives CASSQEDWTEAFF.

This clonotype has only a few counts. The rearrangement joins TRBV13 to TRBJ2-7, with D perhaps TRBD1 (6 bases). CDR3 length: 14 residues. V was cut by 5 bases and J by 3 bases, with 14 bases left in between. In germline, CDR1 is PRHDT, CDR2 FYEKMQ (reference sequence). CDR3 sequence reads: CASSPTGTNYEQYF. CDR3 DNA sequence: TGTGCCAGCAGCCCCACCGGGACAAACTACGAGCAGTACTTC.

This chain connects TRBV18 to TRBJ2-7; D unresolved. From germline, CDR1 is KGHSH and CDR2 LQKENI. Trimming pared 2 bases from V and 6 bases from J, leaving 11 bases between. The CDR3 spans 13 residues. CDR3 in DNA: TGTGCCAGCTCACCAAAGAAAACTCTCGAGCAGTACTTC. Translating it yields CASSPKKTLEQYF.

J is TRBJ1-1 and V is TRBV29-1, with a weak D call TRBD1 (5 bases). The germline V and J ends were trimmed by 5 bases and 0 bases, with 10 bases remaining between them. The CDR3 is 13 residues long. Germline-derived CDR1 and CDR2 are SQVTM and ANQGSEA. Here the CDR3 reads CSVKGVMNTEAFF. The CDR3 coding sequence is TGCAGCGTTAAAGGGGTAATGAACACTGAAGCTTTCTTT. The full variable domain, rest sourced from reference TRBV29-1 and TRBJ1-1, is SAVISQKPSRDICQRGTSLTIQCQVDSQVTMMFWYRQQPGQSLTLIATANQGSEATYESGFVIDKFPISRPNLTFSTLTVSNMSPEDSSIYLCSVKGVMNTEAFFGQGTRLTVV.

The J gene is TRBJ2-1, the V gene TRBV4-1, with a tentative D call TRBD1 (6 bases). V lost 3 bases and J 8 bases, leaving 8 bases between the germline ends. The length of the CDR3 is 12 residues. CDR1 and CDR2 (germline): MGHRA, YSYEKL. The CDR3 bases are TGCGCCAGCAGCCAGGCAGGGGATGAGCAGTTCTTC. Protein sequence: CASSQAGDEQFF.

The chain combines TRBV15 with TRBJ1-4; D is undetermined. The CDR3 totals 14 residues. CDR1 is LNHNV, CDR2 YYDKDF, per germline (reference sequence). Deletions cut 0 bases from V and 8 bases from J, with 10 bases between. This CDR3 is CATSRDWMNEKLFF. The CDR3 nucleotides read TGTGCCACCAGCAGAGATTGGATGAACGAAAAACTGTTTTTT.

The chain employs TRBV7-9 and TRBJ2-7; no clear D gene. CDR3 size: 14 residues. V was pared by 1 base and J by 0 bases, with 7 bases between. Germline lookup yields CDR1 SEHNR and CDR2 FQNEAQ (reference sequence). CDR3: CASSLGGISYEQYV. In DNA, the CDR3 is TGTGCCAGCAGCTTAGGTGGGATCTCCTACGAGCAGTACGTC.

The chain joins TRBV28 to TRBJ2-5; 7 positions agree with TRBD1. Germline trimming cut 8 bases from V and 4 bases from J; bases unmatched to any gene: 7. The CDR3 totals 13 residues. The germline V gene encodes CDR1 MDHEN and CDR2 SYDVKM. DNA for the CDR3: TGTGCCAGCGGCCGACAGGGAACAGAGACCCAGTACTTC. This translates into CASGRQGTETQYF.

The chain joins TRBV5-6 to TRBJ2-7; 7 bases line up with TRBD1. The germline V gene encodes CDR1 SGHDT and CDR2 YYEEEE. The CDR3 consists of 14 residues. Trimming took 4 bases from V and 3 from J; bases not matched to a gene: 7. The CDR3 bases are TGTGCCAGCAGCCCTGGGACAGTCAACTACGAGCAGTACTTC. Encoded protein: CASSPGTVNYEQYF.